This T cell receptor beta chain is from a study of shared clonotypes between healthy human individuals (dated by TCRdb to about 2020). Notes on the research overall: The cohort comprised a couple of women and a few men aged 18 to 49 years. Per donor, three plates each were used for CD4 naive and CD4 memory, two for CD8 naive, and one for CD8 memory. To estimate repertoire size and how much clonotypes are shared between individuals, the study performed deep sequencing of blood TCR repertoires from 4 to 6 healthy adults. To increase sequencing depth and limit assay-specific biases, TCR repertoire library preparation and sequencing were carried out by different laboratories using diverse techniques. Each donor's leukapheresis produced roughly between about 0.9 and 9.5 billion PBMCs. Overall results and qualifications from the work: Clonotypes shared by all four sorted-subset donors showed higher generation probabilities than non-shared clonotypes. Pairwise subsampling indicated that sequencing depth was expected to affect the degree of clonotype sharing among donors. Sampling was restricted to blood, and TCR repertoires in tissues likely differ from the TCR repertoires found in blood. Sharing across a handful of donors was observed for roughly 5% of naive CD4, about 4% of naive CD8, 2% to 2.5% of memory CD4, and about 0.4% of memory CD8 clonotypes. Rarefaction of sorted-subset datasets indicated incomplete sequencing despite the large sequencing depth. Naive subsets generally had larger estimated clonotype richness than memory subsets. Because the study included only a small number of donors, the genetic and exposure-history diversity represented was limited.

As to this clone: It has no known antigen specificity. Base qualities are not provided; no much larger clone lies one nucleotide away.

Counted from cysteine to phenylalanine, this CDR3 has 13 amino acids. Solely the CDR3 DNA is kept, with 39 bases framed from the first base. At the junction V is shortened by 4 bases and J by 8 bases, with 15 bases in between. The germline V gene (reference sequence) sets CDR1 to SGHNT and CDR2 to YYREEE. The donors were healthy, HIV-negative adults who had no recently reported acute infections or vaccinations. All donors were Caucasian adults living in Nashville, Tennessee, USA. CD8 memory samples consisted of magnetically selected CD45RO+ cells combined with CCR7-negative CD45RA+ effector memory (TemRA) cells. Blood was collected by leukapheresis, and PBMCs were isolated by Ficoll-Histopaque density gradient centrifugation and then cryopreserved in liquid nitrogen vapor phase. Analytical flow cytometry was used to check the purity and quantity of every magnetically sorted T cell population. Genomic DNA was isolated from every sorted fraction and measured by UV absorbance on a Nanodrop 2000c.

TCR CDR3 regions were amplified from genomic DNA by multiplex PCR using the deep immunoSEQ assay. Extracted genomic DNA from each cell subset was distributed evenly across all wells of several immunoSEQ 96-well plates, and each plate was treated as a replicate. Each replicate PCR for sorted subsets received around 0.2 ug genomic DNA, equal to about 30,000 T cell genomes. Purified libraries were quantified with a Qubit 3.0 fluorometer, sized on a Bioanalyzer 2100, and re-quantified with the KAPA Library Quantification kit. Every immunoSEQ 96-well plate was sequenced on a separate single-read 150-cycle Illumina NextSeq 550 flow cell. The study's own analysis went as follows. The immunoSEQ output contained only junctional sequences without quality scores, so filtering could not match that applied to full-length reads. To assign V/J genes and CDR3, sequences were annotated against IMGT germline references using PyIR, a Python wrapper for IgBLAST v1.9. Reads were filtered out if the reads had weak V/J assignments (E-value above 1e-6), no CDR3, stop codons, out-of-frame junctions, or ambiguous translated residues. V3J clonotypes were defined as sequences sharing the same inferred V gene, J gene, and CDR3 amino acid sequence. The percentage overlap between two repertoires was calculated by dividing the number of shared unique clonotypes by the size of the smaller repertoire. RTK rarefaction, the Chao1 estimator, and Recon v2.1 estimates of unobserved clonotypes were used to assess repertoire richness. OLGA was used to compute generation probabilities for all TCRbeta clonotypes that the gDNA method yielded from a handful of donors. TCRdb holds this immuneACCESS table with in-frame rearrangements only. Some clones are missing; in checked studies, unresolved V genes explain under half, and the rest has no known cause. V and J calls and clone size come straight from that table; D and trimming were deduced from the DNA. The sample contains about 380,000 clones, 90% to 98% of them found a single time. The top ten constitute about 0.34% of the sample.

The rearranged segments are TRBV5-4 and TRBJ1-2; TRBD1 is a weak D gene call, 5 bases matching. The sample was memory CD8+ T cells sorted from blood. Taken with the paper, the label for cell subset or site translates to: CD45RO+ cells pooled with CCR7-negative TemRA cells. This receptor was taken from a man under 40 in good health. The nucleotide sequence reads as follows: TGTGCCAGCAGCACCGACAGTACCGGGGGCTACACCTTC. Its product reads: CASSTDSTGGYTF.